These T cell receptor beta chains were read from a single sample in a study of blood T cell repertoires in COVID-19. Profiling relied on immunoSEQ multiplex PCR, and the TCRdb table lists in-frame clones only, not all of them. The table shows under 250,000 clones, with about four fifths occurring only once. Sequencing was done on a sample of peripheral blood. All receptors come from a man aged 50-59 years with acute or convalescent COVID-19. Both conserved end residues are part of each CDR3. D genes are given only for firm matches. The size field is filled for only some rows; it gives once, few, many or a size class.

TRBD1	.	TRBV10-2	TRBJ1-5	CASSERTGGDQPQHF	TGCGCCAGCAGTGAGAGGACAGGGGGCGATCAGCCCCAGCATTTT
.	.	TRBV2	TRBJ1-2	CASSEQGDYGYTF	TGTGCCAGCAGTGAACAGGGTGACTATGGCTACACCTTC
.	.	TRBV2	TRBJ2-7	CASRALSGSEQYF	TGTGCCAGCAGGGCGCTTAGCGGAAGTGAGCAGTACTTC
TRBD1	.	TRBV4-2	TRBJ1-4	CASSQDRDRNEKLFF	TGTGCCAGCAGCCAAGATCGGGACAGGAATGAAAAACTGTTTTTT
TRBD1	few	TRBV9	TRBJ1-2	CASSVVDRGVYGYTF	TGTGCCAGCAGCGTTGTGGACAGGGGTGTCTACGGCTACACCTTC
.	.	TRBV19	TRBJ1-2	CASSSQGYSTYGYTF	TGTGCCAGTAGTTCTCAGGGATACTCCACCTATGGCTACACCTTC
.	.	TRBV7-6	TRBJ1-1	CASSFIALTGNTEAFF	TGTGCCAGCAGCTTCATAGCCCTGACAGGGAACACTGAAGCTTTCTTT
.	.	TRBV11-2	TRBJ2-4	CASSLSGNIQYF	TGTGCCAGCAGCTTATCGGGTAACATTCAGTACTTC
TRBD1	.	TRBV6-5	TRBJ1-5	CASSYSAGGRQPQHF	TGTGCCAGCAGTTACTCGGCAGGGGGTCGCCAGCCCCAGCATTTT
TRBD1	.	TRBV7-3	TRBJ2-4	CASSVTGGLPKNIQYF	TGTGCCAGCAGCGTAACAGGGGGCCTACCCAAAAACATTCAGTACTTC